The source of this TCR beta chain is a study of cytomegalovirus exposure and HLA in healthy donors. The study ran its PCR with 60 Vbeta and 13 Jbeta primers. The repertoire was sequenced with immunoSEQ multiplex PCR; TCRdb's copy has only in-frame clones and lacks some. The table lists 100,000 to 150,000 clones, roughly 68% of them singletons. This clone was detected a few times. Its matching antigen is unknown. Study-wide results and caveats: Across donors, most TCRs were seen rarely, yet some public ones were widespread. Later analysis suggested links between common viral pathogens and several top significant clusters.

The V and J ends lost 6 bases and 1 base respectively, with 9 bases between them. Germline V CDR1 and CDR2: MNHEY, SVGAGI. This CDR3 region has 13 residues. The rearrangement joins TRBV6-5 to TRBJ1-2; D is ambiguous. The receptor was derived from a woman in her forties or fifties in good health and CMV-seropositive. The sequencing sample was made of PBMCs. CDR3 amino acids: CASSPTFNYGYTF. For the CDR3, the DNA is TGTGCCAGCAGCCCGACATTTAACTATGGCTACACCTTC.